The clone carrying this TCR beta chain was found a few times. The protocol was immunoSEQ multiplex PCR, while the TCRdb copy is restricted to in-frame clones and leaves out a portion. The sample carries around 19,000 clones, about two thirds recorded once. This entry is derived from a study of somatic mutations in cytotoxic T cells in rheumatoid arthritis. Study-wide context: After diagnosis, patient blood (about 30 ml EDTA) was drawn right away, before any treatment was given.

J was trimmed by 4 bases and V by 1 base; bases with no gene match: 3. Germline CDR1 LGHNA, CDR2 YSLEER. This CDR3 has 15 residues. The sample consisted of CD8+ T cells sorted from blood. The chain combines TRBV4-3 with TRBJ2-7; 11 nucleotides align to TRBD1. This receptor was obtained from an adult with rheumatoid arthritis. The CDR3: CASSQGTGGEYEQYF. The CDR3 nucleotides read TGCGCCAGCAGCCAAGGGACAGGGGGCGAGTACGAGCAGTACTTC.